This T cell receptor beta chain is drawn from a study of blood T cell repertoires in COVID-19. Profiling relied on immunoSEQ multiplex PCR, and the TCRdb table lists in-frame clones only, not all of them. In the table there are about 76,000 clones, 82% of which are singletons. The J segment lost 2 bases and the V segment lost 6 bases, leaving 2 bases of the junction unmatched. The CDR3 is 13 residues long. The receptor's source is a human donor in a cohort sampled during active COVID-19. Material for sequencing was peripheral blood. The V call is TRBV12-3 or TRBV12-4, the J call TRBJ2-5; 8 bases match TRBD1. CDR3 sequence: CASRTGGQETQYF. The CDR3 nucleotides read TGTGCCAGCAGAACAGGGGGGCAAGAGACCCAGTACTTC.